This TCR beta chain was found in a study of cytomegalovirus exposure and HLA in healthy donors. Overall study: The study's early data release held about 85 million unique TCRs from HLA-typed donors. Falling in the Caucasian-associated ancestry cluster were 81% of a few hundred genotyped donors.

CDR1 is SGDLS and CDR2 is YYNGEE in the germline V gene. Trimming took 3 bases from V and 9 from J, leaving 16 bases between them. The CDR3 sequence is 13 residues long. Amplification used 60 Vbeta primers and 13 Jbeta primers. This table comes from immunoSEQ multiplex PCR, and its TCRdb copy is limited to in-frame clones, with some not included. The sample consists of around 150,000 clones, more than 70% of them appearing once. Donors likely had unrecorded immune exposures despite being nominally healthy when sampled. The sequencing input was PBMCs. This sequence joins TRBV9 and TRBJ2-7; TRBD2 is a possible D gene (6 bases). The TCR was taken from a woman aged 50 to 60 in good health and CMV-seronegative. This CDR3 is CASSGDPIGRQYF. CDR3 bases: TGTGCCAGCAGCGGCGACCCCATCGGGAGGCAGTACTTC.